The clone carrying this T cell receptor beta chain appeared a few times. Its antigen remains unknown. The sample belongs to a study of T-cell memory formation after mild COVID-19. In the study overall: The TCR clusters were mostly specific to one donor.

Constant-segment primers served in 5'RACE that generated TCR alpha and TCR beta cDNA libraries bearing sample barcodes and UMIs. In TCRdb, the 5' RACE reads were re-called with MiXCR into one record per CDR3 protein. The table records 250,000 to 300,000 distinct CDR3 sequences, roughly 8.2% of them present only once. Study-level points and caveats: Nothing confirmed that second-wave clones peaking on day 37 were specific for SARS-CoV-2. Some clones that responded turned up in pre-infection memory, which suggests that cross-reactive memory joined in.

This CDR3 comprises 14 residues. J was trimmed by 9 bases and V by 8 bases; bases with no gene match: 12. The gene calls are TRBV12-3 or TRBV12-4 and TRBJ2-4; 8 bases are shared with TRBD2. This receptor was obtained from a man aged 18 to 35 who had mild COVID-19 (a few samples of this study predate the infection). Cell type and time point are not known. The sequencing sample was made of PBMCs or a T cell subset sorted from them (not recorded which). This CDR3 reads CASGQGLVSGIQYF. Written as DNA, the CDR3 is TGTGCCAGCGGCCAGGGACTAGTTTCTGGCATTCAGTACTTC.